The 27 T cell receptor beta chains below all came from one sample that was sequenced in a study of cytomegalovirus exposure and HLA in healthy donors. PCR employed 60 Vbeta and 13 Jbeta primers. Sequencing used immunoSEQ multiplex PCR; TCRdb keeps in-frame clones, though not all of them. In the table there are 90,000 to 140,000 clones, roughly 80% of which are singletons. The sample taken for sequencing was PBMCs. The receptors shown here come from a man aged 25 to 40 in good health and CMV-seropositive.

V is TRBV6-4 and J is TRBJ1-2; 8 bases match TRBD1. V lost 8 bases and J lost 6; bases outside the gene matches: 5. The germline V gene has CDR1 MRHNA and CDR2 SNTAGT. The CDR3 spans 12 residues. CDR3 sequence: CASRRQGHGYTF. The DNA for the CDR3 is TGTGCCAGCCGGCGACAGGGGCATGGCTACACCTTC.

The rearrangement uses TRBV5-6 and TRBJ1-4, with a possible D match to TRBD1 (5 bases). Germline V lookup: CDR1 SGHDT, CDR2 YYEEEE. This CDR3 spans 15 amino acids. The germline V and J ends were trimmed by 0 bases and 3 bases, with 9 bases remaining between them. The CDR3 region has the DNA TGTGCCAGCAGCTTGGCCAGGGAGGCTAATGAAAAACTGTTTTTT. Residues: CASSLAREANEKLFF.

The chain has TRBV11-2 and TRBJ2-5; 12 bases line up with TRBD2. Germline V gives CDR1 SGHAT, CDR2 FQNNGV. Trimming cost V 6 bases and J 5 bases; bases outside gene matches: 13. The CDR3 is made up of 17 amino acids. CDR3 nucleotide sequence: TGTGCCAGCAGGTCTCTAGCGGGGGGGCCCCGGGTGGAGACCCAGTACTTC. Translation gives CASRSLAGGPRVETQYF.

The chain employs TRBV15 and TRBJ2-7; tentatively, D is TRBD2 (5 bases). V was shortened by 1 base and J by 7 bases, with 17 bases between the two germline ends. From germline, CDR1 is LNHNV and CDR2 YYDKDF (reference sequence). CDR3 length equals 15 residues. CDR3 loop: CATSRGPPGEWEQYF. The CDR3 DNA sequence: TGTGCCACCAGCAGAGGCCCCCCCGGGGAATGGGAGCAGTACTTC.

The rearrangement joins TRBV18 to TRBJ1-2, with D possibly TRBD1 on 6 matching bases. The CDR3 length is 15 residues. V was cut by 1 base and J by 7 bases, with 16 bases left in between. Germline values: CDR1 KGHSH, CDR2 LQKENI. Here the CDR3 reads CASSPRAGADSGYTF. The CDR3, as DNA: TGTGCCAGCTCACCACGGGCAGGGGCCGACTCTGGCTACACCTTC. Complete variable domain (other parts from reference TRBV18 and TRBJ1-2): NAGVMQNPRHLVRRRGQEARLRCSPMKGHSHVYWYRQLPEEGLKFMVYLQKENIIDESGMPKERFSAEFPKEGPSILRIQQVVRGDSAAYFCASSPRAGADSGYTFGSGTRLTVV.

This clone was counted ten times or more. This sequence joins TRBV5-6 and TRBJ2-3; TRBD2 aligns across 7 bases. CDR1 is SGHDT and CDR2 is YYEEEE in the germline V gene. The CDR3 has 13 amino acids. After removal of 4 bases from V and 6 bases from J, the junction contained 5 bases not matched to a gene. CDR3 sequence: CASSREGRDTQYF. In DNA form, the CDR3 reads TGTGCCAGCAGCAGGGAGGGTAGGGATACGCAGTATTTT.

This clone was seen just once. V gene TRBV28 combines with J gene TRBJ1-2; the match to TRBD1 covers 9 bases. V lost 0 bases and J lost 7; bases outside the gene matches: 6. CDR1 MDHEN and CDR2 SYDVKM come from the germline V gene. This CDR3 contains 15 residues. CDR3 sequence (DNA): TGTGCCAGCAGTTTATGGACAGGGGGAGCGAGTGGCTACACCTTC. Amino acids: CASSLWTGGASGYTF.

This chain connects TRBV5-1 to TRBJ1-3; TRBD1 aligns across 8 bases. V dropped 2 bases and J dropped 3; count of bases not matched to a gene: 1. Germline lookup yields CDR1 SGHRS and CDR2 YFSETQ. This CDR3 spans 14 amino acids. CDR3 bases: TGCGCCAGCAGCTTCGACAGGGGTGGAAACACCATATATTTT. Residues: CASSFDRGGNTIYF. The variable domain in full, completed from reference TRBV5-1 and TRBJ1-3, reads KAGVTQTPRYLIKTRGQQVTLSCSPISGHRSVSWYQQTPGQGLQFLFEYFSETQRNKGNFPGRFSGRQFSNSRSEMNVSTLELGDSALYLCASSFDRGGNTIYFGEGSWLTVV.

This chain uses TRBV7-9 with TRBJ1-4; a possible D gene is TRBD1 (6 bases). Trimming shortened V by 1 base and J by 11 bases, and 14 bases separated the two germline ends. Per the germline V gene, CDR1 is SEHNR and CDR2 is FQNEAQ (reference sequence). The CDR3 loop spans 14 amino acids. Here the CDR3 DNA reads TGTGCCAGCAGCTTAGTGGTTTCAGGGGACAAACTGTTTTTT. As protein: CASSLVVSGDKLFF. Filled out from reference TRBV7-9 and TRBJ1-4, the complete variable domain reads DTGVSQNPRHKITKRGQNVTFRCDPISEHNRLYWYRQTLGQGPEFLTYFQNEAQLEKSRLLSDRFSAERPKGSFSTLEIQRTEQGDSAMYLCASSLVVSGDKLFFGSGTQLSVL.

The gene calls are TRBV2 and TRBJ1-3, with 7 bases identical to TRBD1. CDR3 size: 16 residues. Germline V gene sequence: CDR1 SNHLY, CDR2 FYNNEI. V dropped 3 bases and J dropped 4; count of bases not matched to a gene: 9. CDR3 region: CASSDPGRGSGNTIYF. The CDR3 DNA is TGTGCCAGCAGTGACCCTGGCAGGGGGTCCGGAAACACCATATATTTT.

This chain links TRBV7-8 with TRBJ1-1; 8 bases align to TRBD1. Germline values: CDR1 SGHVS, CDR2 FQNEAQ. CDR3 length: 14 amino acids. V lost 3 bases, J lost 5 bases, and 5 bases stayed unmatched. The CDR3 coding sequence is TGTGCCAGCAGCTTGACAGGGGTGAGGACTGAAGCTTTCTTT. This translates into CASSLTGVRTEAFF. Full variable domain (outside the CDR3, taken from reference TRBV7-8 and TRBJ1-1): GAGVSQSPRYKVAKRGQDVALRCDPISGHVSLFWYQQALGQGPEFLTYFQNEAQLDKSGLPSDRFFAERPEGSVSTLKIQRTQQEDSAVYLCASSLTGVRTEAFFGQGTRLTVV.

Of note for this clone: At one of its ends the junction is not consistent with the germline gene, which may arise from a read error. This same CDR3 is encoded by further DNA sequences in the sample. This chain joins TRBV6-1 and TRBJ1-6; D is possibly TRBD1 (5 bases). This CDR3 is 13 amino acids long. CDR1 is MNHNS, CDR2 SASEGT, per germline. The CDR3 reads CASSYDSNSPLHF. In DNA, the CDR3 is TGTGCCAGCAGCTACGACAGTAATTCCCCCCTCCACTTT.

This chain connects TRBV7-9 to TRBJ2-2; TRBD2 matches 10 bases. The ends lost 2 bases at V and 6 bases at J; junction bases unmatched: 9. The CDR3 is made up of 17 amino acids. Germline loops: CDR1 SEHNR, CDR2 FQNEAQ (reference sequence). The CDR3 sequence is CASSLPTQRGGPGELFF. In DNA, the CDR3 is TGTGCCAGCAGCTTACCCACCCAGCGGGGGGGCCCCGGGGAGCTGTTTTTT.

This chain uses TRBV5-1 with TRBJ1-4, with 9 nucleotides matching TRBD1. The CDR3 has 15 residues. V gave up 4 bases and J gave up 7 bases; unmatched junction bases: 8. The V gene's germline CDR1 is SGHRS and CDR2 YFSETQ. This CDR3 reads CASSVTGGEGEKLFF. CDR3 DNA: TGCGCCAGCAGCGTTACAGGGGGCGAAGGTGAAAAACTGTTTTTT.

CDR3 nucleotide sequence: TGTGCCAGCGGCCTGGGGGGCTCCTACGAGCAGTACTTC. Its protein product is CASGLGGSYEQYF. This rearrangement joins TRBV2 to TRBJ2-7, with D tentatively TRBD2 (6 bases). V was clipped by 8 bases and J by 0 bases, with 11 bases between them. The germline gives CDR1 SNHLY, CDR2 FYNNEI. This CDR3 spans 13 amino acids.

The chain has TRBV7-2 and TRBJ2-5, with no clear D. The CDR3 is made up of 16 amino acids. Trimming took off 1 base at V and 7 bases at J, with 19 bases between the two ends. Germline V gene data show CDR1 as SGHTA and CDR2 as FQGNSA. The CDR3 sequence: CASSLGYGVGSVTQYF. CDR3 coding DNA: TGTGCCAGCAGCTTAGGGTACGGAGTAGGTAGTGTGACCCAGTACTTC.

The chain is built from TRBV7-9 and TRBJ1-4; 9 bases are shared with TRBD1. Trimming at V came to 2 bases and at J to 8 bases, leaving 6 bases not matched to a gene. The CDR3 runs 15 residues. Germline CDR1 and CDR2: SEHNR and FQNEAQ (reference sequence). In DNA form, the CDR3 reads TGTGCCAGCAGCTTAAGCGGGACAGGGTTGGAAAAACTGTTTTTT. Its protein is CASSLSGTGLEKLFF.

This chain joins TRBV30 and TRBJ2-2, with 9 bases that match TRBD2. V shed 4 bases and J 7 bases; nucleotides not matched to a gene: 4. This CDR3 is built from 13 residues. From germline, CDR1 is GTSNPN and CDR2 SVGIG (reference sequence). The CDR3 here is CAWNAGGLGELFF. CDR3 coding DNA: TGTGCCTGGAACGCGGGGGGGCTCGGGGAGCTGTTTTTT.

V is TRBV6-1 and J is TRBJ2-3; D is unresolved. Germline V gene sequence: CDR1 MNHNS, CDR2 SASEGT. The CDR3 loop spans 14 amino acids. V was shortened by 4 bases and J by 2 bases, with 10 bases between the two germline ends. CDR3 nucleotide sequence: TGTGCCAGCAGTGCTCGGGTACTCACAGATACGCAGTATTTT. Its translation: CASSARVLTDTQYF.

This clone was counted between two and nine times. This chain joins TRBV7-2 and TRBJ2-7; 12 bases match TRBD2. CDR1 is SGHTA and CDR2 is FQGNSA in the germline V gene. V shed 5 bases and J 6 bases; nucleotides not matched to a gene: 8. This CDR3 spans 15 amino acids. CDR3 sequence (DNA): TGTGCCAGCAGCGCCCGACTAGCGGGGGCGGGCGAGCAGTACTTC. It codes for CASSARLAGAGEQYF.

This clone occurred a few times. The genes are TRBV30 and TRBJ2-2; 8 bases align to TRBD2. V lost 3 bases and J lost 3; bases outside the gene matches: 3. Germline lookup yields CDR1 GTSNPN and CDR2 SVGIG (reference sequence). The CDR3 length is 14 residues. CDR3 in amino acids: CAWSGGGYTGELFF. The DNA of the CDR3 is TGTGCCTGGAGCGGGGGGGGCTACACCGGGGAGCTGTTTTTT.

The chain uses TRBV7-8 and TRBJ1-6; D might be TRBD1 (6 bases). This CDR3 has 15 residues. The germline V and J ends were trimmed by 3 bases and 5 bases, with 11 bases remaining between them. Germline values: CDR1 SGHVS, CDR2 FQNEAQ. CDR3 loop: CASSLREGDNSPLHF. The CDR3 nucleotides read TGTGCCAGCAGCTTGAGAGAGGGGGATAATTCACCCCTCCACTTT.

The CDR3 DNA sequence: TGTGCCAGCAGCCCCGACCCACAGCTATCCTACGAGCAGTACTTC. Residues: CASSPDPQLSYEQYF. The V call is TRBV7-6, the J call TRBJ2-7; D gene unclear. Between the trimmed V and J ends, which lost 5 bases and 1 base, there was a span of 15 bases. The CDR3 length is 15 residues. From germline, CDR1 is SGHVS and CDR2 FNYEAQ.

This clone appeared a few times. This chain connects TRBV9 to TRBJ1-2; D unresolved. V was trimmed by 3 bases and J by 2 bases, leaving 14 bases between them. The CDR3 spans 15 residues. Germline CDR1 and CDR2: SGDLS and YYNGEE. CDR3 amino acids: CASSASFGRNYGYTF. CDR3 DNA: TGTGCCAGCAGCGCTAGTTTTGGAAGGAACTATGGCTACACCTTC.

The V gene is TRBV6-6, the J gene TRBJ2-3; D is unclear. Germline CDR1 and CDR2: MNHNY and SVGAGI (reference sequence). This CDR3 spans 12 amino acids. V gave up 4 bases and J gave up 2 bases, with 4 bases separating them. The CDR3 sequence: CASSSYTDTQYF. The CDR3 bases are TGTGCCAGCAGTTCGTACACAGATACGCAGTATTTT.

This clone was seen just once. V gene TRBV7-6 combines with J gene TRBJ1-1, with D perhaps TRBD1 (6 bases). From germline, CDR1 is SGHVS and CDR2 FNYEAQ. The CDR3 extends over 14 amino acids. V lost 3 bases, J lost 5 bases, and 13 bases lay in between. The CDR3 nucleotides read TGTGCCAGCAGCTTCGGCAGGGGTGGAACTGAAGCTTTCTTT. It translates to CASSFGRGGTEAFF.

The J gene is TRBJ1-3, the V gene TRBV18; no definite D call. The CDR3 runs to 15 residues. The germline gives CDR1 KGHSH, CDR2 LQKENI. With 2 bases removed from V and 0 bases from J, the gap between germline ends came to 8 bases. CDR3: CASSPSLFSGNTIYF. The CDR3 DNA sequence: TGTGCCAGCTCACCAAGCCTCTTCTCTGGAAACACCATATATTTT.